The next 30 T cell receptor beta chains were all read from a single sample in a study of T cell responses to AZD1222 COVID-19 vaccine (dated by TCRdb to about 2021). Taken with the paper, the label for time point translates to: baseline before first vaccination. Preparation of the library involved the immunoSEQ multiplex PCR assay. TCRdb provides this immuneACCESS table in a form limited to in-frame rearrangements. Some clones are lacking; in checked studies, under half of them reflect an unresolved V gene, and why the rest are absent is not known. In this sample the table shows 98,000 or so clones, roughly 88% of which occur a single time. The top ten constitute approximately 9% of the sample. This specimen consisted of peripheral blood, obtained on day 0 of AZD1222 vaccination. Source of these receptors: an adult in good health.

The rearrangement joins TRBV4-1 to TRBJ2-1, with D possibly TRBD2 on 5 matching bases. This CDR3 has 17 residues. Between the trimmed V and J ends, which lost 3 bases and 4 bases, there was a span of 19 bases. CDR1 and CDR2 from the germline V gene are MGHRA and YSYEKL. Here the CDR3 reads CASSQLPEARAYNEQFF. CDR3 in DNA: TGCGCCAGCAGCCAGCTACCGGAGGCTAGGGCGTACAATGAGCAGTTCTTC.

The chain employs TRBV5-1 and TRBJ1-4; 8 bases are a match to TRBD1. Losses at the gene ends were 2 bases for V and 5 bases for J; bases not matched to a gene: 8. CDR3 length equals 16 residues. Per germline, CDR1 SGHRS and CDR2 YFSETQ. The DNA of the CDR3 is TGCGCCAGCAGCTTACGGACAGGGATCCAGAATGAAAAACTGTTTTTT. The encoded protein is CASSLRTGIQNEKLFF.

The rearrangement links TRBV6-5 to TRBJ2-3; perhaps TRBD2 as D (6 bases). Germline CDR1 MNHEY, CDR2 SVGAGI. This CDR3 comprises 15 residues. V was trimmed by 7 bases and J by 0 bases, leaving 14 bases between them. The CDR3 reads CASTHRGTSTDTQYF. DNA for the CDR3: TGTGCCAGCACCCACCGGGGGACTAGCACAGATACGCAGTATTTT.

Notes on this clone: One junction end disagrees with the germline gene, perhaps due to a read error. The V gene is TRBV7-3, the J gene TRBJ2-3; possibly TRBD1 for D (5 bases). CDR3 length: 14 amino acids. Germline V gene data show CDR1 as SGHTA and CDR2 as FQGTGA. This CDR3 reads CASSITGVTDTQYF. In DNA form, the CDR3 reads TGTGCCAGCAGCATAACAGGAGTCACAGATACGCAGTATTTT. Variable domain in full (rest from reference TRBV7-3 and TRBJ2-3): GAGVSQTPSNKVTEKGKYVELRCDPISGHTALYWYRQSLGQGPEFLIYFQGTGAADDSGLPNDRFFAVRPEGSVSTLKIQRTERGDSAVYLCASSITGVTDTQYFGPGTRLTVL.

This chain joins TRBV5-1 and TRBJ2-2, with D maybe TRBD1 (7 bases). The V gene's germline CDR1 is SGHRS and CDR2 YFSETQ. This CDR3 is built from 15 residues. Trimming left V 1 base short and J 6 bases short, with 13 bases between. DNA of the CDR3: TGCGCCAGCAGCTTGACGGAGGGGGCCTCCGGGGAGCTGTTTTTT. Its translation is CASSLTEGASGELFF.

The rearrangement uses TRBV28 and TRBJ1-4; D unresolved. V lost 5 bases, J lost 7 bases, and 14 bases lay in between. Germline CDR1 is MDHEN and CDR2 is SYDVKM. CDR3 size: 14 residues. The CDR3 DNA sequence: TGTGCCAGCAGTCCTAACAGTATTAGTGAAAAACTGTTTTTT. It is translated as CASSPNSISEKLFF.

J is TRBJ1-5 and V is TRBV29-1; D remains ambiguous. Germline CDR1 is SQVTM and CDR2 is ANQGSEA. The CDR3 spans 15 residues. V dropped 7 bases and J dropped 0 bases, with 16 bases sitting between them. The CDR3 DNA follows: TGCAGCGACCCTTTTCTGGGCTATAGCAATCAGCCCCAGCATTTT. Amino acids: CSDPFLGYSNQPQHF.

The chain combines TRBV14 with TRBJ2-1; 9 nucleotides agree with TRBD2. Germline CDR1 and CDR2: SGHDN and FVKESK. The junction had 9 bases not matched to a gene; V was cut back by 1 base and J by 8 bases. This CDR3 has 16 amino acids. The CDR3 here is CASSQVGTSMRYEQFF. In DNA, the CDR3 is TGTGCCAGCAGCCAAGTCGGGACTAGCATGAGGTATGAGCAGTTCTTC.

V usage is TRBV3-1 (or the pseudogene TRBV3-2) and J usage is TRBJ2-1; D may be TRBD2 (5 bases). The CDR3 loop spans 14 amino acids. Trimming took 1 base from V and 7 from J, leaving 11 bases between them. Germline lookup yields CDR1 LGHDT and CDR2 YNNKEL (reference sequence). CDR3 DNA: TGTGCCAGCAGCCAAGCCCTACTAGTGAATGAGCAGTTCTTC. Protein: CASSQALLVNEQFF.

The V gene is TRBV7-2, the J gene TRBJ1-5, with a weak D call TRBD1 (5 bases). This CDR3 comprises 14 residues. The V end was cut by 5 bases, the J end by 9 bases, with 17 bases between. Per germline, CDR1 SGHTA and CDR2 FQGNSA. As DNA, the CDR3 is TGTGCCAGCAGCCCCTCGGGGGGGATGATGCCCCAGCATTTT. Its protein is CASSPSGGMMPQHF.

The chain employs TRBV11-3 and TRBJ2-5, with 8 bases that match TRBD1. Germline V gene lookup returns CDR1 SGHNT and CDR2 YENEEA. This CDR3 contains 17 residues. With V trimmed by 1 base and J by 2 bases, 9 bases remained unmatched. CDR3 sequence reads: CASSLGRTTGEQETQYF. The CDR3 DNA is TGTGCCAGCAGCTTAGGCCGTACGACAGGGGAACAAGAGACCCAGTACTTC.

V usage is TRBV7-9 and J usage is TRBJ1-1, with no clear D. Germline V gene data show CDR1 as SEHNR and CDR2 as FQNEAQ (reference sequence). V was shortened by 10 bases and J by 4 bases, with 10 bases between the two germline ends. The CDR3 runs 11 residues. The CDR3 sequence: CATDLGTEAFF. In nucleotides, the CDR3 is TGTGCCACCGACCTCGGCACTGAAGCTTTCTTT. The variable domain in full, with the rest retrieved from reference TRBV7-9 and TRBJ1-1, is DTGVSQNPRHKITKRGQNVTFRCDPISEHNRLYWYRQTLGQGPEFLTYFQNEAQLEKSRLLSDRFSAERPKGSFSTLEIQRTEQGDSAMYLCATDLGTEAFFGQGTRLTVV.

This clone was recorded once. This chain joins TRBV6-2 or TRBV6-3 and TRBJ1-2; D perhaps matches TRBD1 (5 bases). The germline V gene encodes CDR1 MNHEY and CDR2 SVGEGT. With 5 bases removed from V and 8 bases from J, the gap between germline ends came to 9 bases. There are 11 residues in the CDR3. Here the CDR3 DNA reads TGTGCCAGCAGTCAAGGGGCCGGCTACACCTTC. It specifies CASSQGAGYTF.

The V call is TRBV6-6, the J call TRBJ2-3; D is undetermined. The CDR3 has 14 amino acids. Germline V gene data show CDR1 as MNHNY and CDR2 as SVGAGI (reference sequence). Trimming took 3 bases from V and 2 from J, leaving 9 bases between them. The CDR3 coding sequence is TGTGCCAGCAGTTATGGGCCCCTCACAGATACGCAGTATTTT. It is translated as CASSYGPLTDTQYF.

The chain carries TRBV18 and TRBJ2-1; 11 nucleotides align to TRBD2. The germline V gene has CDR1 KGHSH and CDR2 LQKENI. This CDR3 region has 16 residues. Unmatched junction bases numbered 5, after V lost 1 base and J lost 6 bases. The CDR3 bases are TGTGCCAGCTCACCACTGCAACTAGCGGGGGCCAATGAGCAGTTCTTC. Translating it yields CASSPLQLAGANEQFF.

This chain connects TRBV6-2 or TRBV6-3 to TRBJ2-7, with a weak D call TRBD1 (5 bases). Germline V gene sequence: CDR1 MNHEY, CDR2 SVGEGT. Trimming removed 0 bases from V and 3 bases from J, with 12 bases in between. The CDR3 totals 15 residues. The CDR3 reads CASSYSGQGDYEQYF. CDR3 coding DNA: TGTGCCAGCAGTTACTCCGGACAAGGGGACTACGAGCAGTACTTC.

This rearrangement joins TRBV2 to TRBJ2-7, with D possibly matching TRBD2 (5 bases). Germline V gene data show CDR1 as SNHLY and CDR2 as FYNNEI. V dropped 3 bases and J dropped 5 bases, with 17 bases sitting between them. The CDR3 runs 15 residues. The CDR3 protein is CASSDEAAERDEQYF. CDR3 DNA: TGTGCCAGCAGTGACGAAGCGGCGGAAAGGGACGAGCAGTACTTC.

This chain uses TRBV24-1 with TRBJ2-4; perhaps TRBD1 as D (6 bases). The germline CDR1 and CDR2 sequences are KGHDR and SFDVKD. This CDR3 is 15 amino acids long. The germline V and J ends were trimmed by 4 bases and 9 bases, with 18 bases remaining between them. The CDR3 coding sequence is TGTGCCACCAGTGACTTCGCAACAGGGCAGTCCATTCAGTACTTC. It translates to CATSDFATGQSIQYF.

The V and J genes are TRBV28 and TRBJ1-5; D is perhaps TRBD1 (6 bases). V was cut by 2 bases and J by 4 bases, with 15 bases left in between. The CDR3 loop spans 16 amino acids. Germline V CDR1 and CDR2: MDHEN, SYDVKM. The chain's CDR3 is CASSLEGVGPNQPQHF. The CDR3 region has the DNA TGTGCCAGCAGTTTAGAGGGGGTGGGCCCGAATCAGCCCCAGCATTTT.

Here the CDR3 reads CASSLTRSYNSPLHF. In DNA, the CDR3 is TGTGCCAGCAGTTTAACTCGCTCCTATAATTCACCCCTCCACTTT. The chain carries TRBV28 and TRBJ1-6; D is ambiguous. Germline lookup yields CDR1 MDHEN and CDR2 SYDVKM. The CDR3 has 15 residues. Trimming removed 2 bases at V and 0 bases at J, with 5 bases between. The entire variable domain, with the rest obtained from reference TRBV28 and TRBJ1-6, is as follows: DVKVTQSSRYLVKRTGEKVFLECVQDMDHENMFWYRQDPGLGLRLIYFSYDVKMKEKGDIPEGYSVSREKKERFSLILESASTNQTSMYLCASSLTRSYNSPLHFGNGTRLTVT.

This chain connects TRBV14 to TRBJ1-1; no clear D gene. CDR3 length: 15 residues. The germline CDR1 and CDR2 sequences are SGHDN and FVKESK. V gave up 0 bases and J gave up 4 bases, with 12 bases separating them. The CDR3 loop is CASSQDPTFRTEAFF. CDR3 DNA: TGTGCCAGCAGCCAAGATCCCACTTTCCGCACTGAAGCTTTCTTT.

V and J are TRBV10-3 and TRBJ2-3, with TRBD1 as a possible D gene (5 bases). Trimming took 3 bases from V and 9 from J, leaving 7 bases between them. CDR1 is ENHRY and CDR2 is SYGVKD in the germline V gene. The CDR3 has 11 amino acids. Written as DNA, the CDR3 is TGTGCCATCAGTGAAGGGGCAACGCAGTATTTT. This codes for CAISEGATQYF.

The chain uses TRBV18 and TRBJ2-1, with 8 bases aligning to TRBD2. V trimming: 2 bases; J trimming: 6 bases; junction bases outside the gene matches: 12. CDR1 and CDR2 (germline): KGHSH, LQKENI. The CDR3 spans 17 residues. The CDR3 here is CASSPSNGGAPSNEQFF. In DNA form, the CDR3 reads TGTGCCAGCTCACCAAGTAACGGGGGGGCCCCTTCCAATGAGCAGTTCTTC.

The chain combines TRBV27 with TRBJ1-1, with D unresolved. The germline CDR1 and CDR2 sequences are MNHEY and SMNVEV (reference sequence). Trimming took 6 bases from V and 3 from J, leaving 23 bases between them. The CDR3 contains 17 residues. The CDR3 nucleotides read TGTGCCAGCAGCCCCCATTTTCGCCTCCGGGATGACACTGAAGCTTTCTTT. This translates into CASSPHFRLRDDTEAFF.

The J gene is TRBJ1-1, the V gene TRBV27, with D perhaps TRBD1 (5 bases). This CDR3 is built from 14 residues. Germline CDR1 and CDR2: MNHEY and SMNVEV (reference sequence). Trimming shortened V by 3 bases and J by 0 bases, and 8 bases separated the two germline ends. CDR3 sequence reads: CASSFGGMNTEAFF. The CDR3 nucleotides are TGTGCCAGCAGTTTTGGGGGTATGAACACTGAAGCTTTCTTT.

This clone was observed once. The rearrangement links TRBV7-9 to TRBJ2-7; D might be TRBD2 (6 bases). The germline V and J ends were trimmed by 5 bases and 0 bases, with 20 bases remaining between them. This CDR3 region has 17 residues. CDR1 and CDR2 from the germline V gene are SEHNR and FQNEAQ (reference sequence). CDR3 nucleotide sequence: TGTGCCAGCAGCCCCCCGGGACTGACCTCGCTCTCCTACGAGCAGTACTTC. Its protein is CASSPPGLTSLSYEQYF.

This clone was picked up a small number of times. This sequence joins TRBV5-6 and TRBJ2-7; 9 bases are shared with TRBD1. The V gene end was trimmed by 3 bases and the J gene end by 6 bases; junction bases not matched to a gene: 7. This CDR3 region has 14 residues. Germline loops: CDR1 SGHDT, CDR2 YYEEEE. CDR3 loop: CASSSGTGFSEQYF. The CDR3 bases are TGTGCCAGCAGCTCCGGGACAGGGTTTTCCGAGCAGTACTTC.

The V call is TRBV29-1, the J call TRBJ1-2; 10 nucleotides agree with TRBD1. Germline V gene data show CDR1 as SQVTM and CDR2 as ANQGSEA. V lost 4 bases and J lost 2; bases outside the gene matches: 1. This CDR3 spans 13 amino acids. CDR3 bases: TGCAGCGTTGTGGGACAGGGGAACTATGGCTACACCTTC. Protein product: CSVVGQGNYGYTF.

The rearrangement links TRBV28 to TRBJ1-2; possible D gene TRBD1, 5 bases. Trimming cost V 3 bases and J 2 bases, with 19 bases left between them. The CDR3 covers 17 residues. Looked up from germline, CDR1 is MDHEN and CDR2 is SYDVKM. CDR3 sequence (DNA): TGTGCCAGCAGTTTTTACGGGGTTAAATGGGGGAACTATGGCTACACCTTC. This gives the protein CASSFYGVKWGNYGYTF.

This rearrangement joins TRBV7-2 to TRBJ1-3; no firm D call. V lost 5 bases and J 7 bases, leaving 9 bases between the germline ends. Germline assignment: CDR1 SGHTA and CDR2 FQGNSA. There are 12 residues in the CDR3. The CDR3 spells CASSPRVNTIYF. CDR3 bases: TGTGCCAGCAGCCCTAGGGTTAACACCATATATTTT.